These T cell receptor beta chains were read from a single sample in a study of a mutant IDH1 vaccine in newly diagnosed glioma. Sequenced by immunoSEQ multiplex PCR; TCRdb stores in-frame clones only, minus some. The table includes around 78,000 clones, roughly 90% detected once. These receptors have no identified antigens. The sequenced sample was PBMCs, obtained from a glioma patient whose treatment included an IDH1 peptide vaccine. The receptors originated from a woman between 45 and 60 years old with glioma. The CDR3 runs from the conserved cysteine through the conserved F or W. Each record gives: clone size, J gene, D gene, V gene, CDR3 DNA, CDR3 protein. D genes are given only for firm matches. Some rows mark clone size as missing; the rest say once, few, many or name a class of expanded clone.

- TRBJ2-1 - TRBV9 TGTGCCAGCAGCGTAGATATTGACTCCGGCTCCTACAATGAGCAGTTCTTC CASSVDIDSGSYNEQFF
- TRBJ1-2 TRBD1 TRBV4-1 TGCGCCAGCAGCCAAGAGGGATTCAGGGGGCCAAACTATGGCTACACCTTC CASSQEGFRGPNYGYTF
- TRBJ1-1 - TRBV2 TGTGCCAGCAACCAAGGGGGTGCTGAAGCTTTCTTT CASNQGGAEAFF
once TRBJ1-2 - TRBV28 TGTGCCAGCAGTTTAACCGGGACTGGCTACACCTTC CASSLTGTGYTF
- TRBJ2-7 TRBD2 TRBV5-1 TGCGCCAGCAGCTCTAGCGGGAGCTCCTACGAGCAGTACTTC CASSSSGSSYEQYF
once TRBJ2-1 - TRBV7-3 TGTGCCAGCAGCCTCGGAGAATACAATGAGCAGTTCTTC CASSLGEYNEQFF
few TRBJ1-1 - TRBV18 TGTGCCAGCTCACCGAATGGCGGGGACACTGAAGCTTTCTTT CASSPNGGDTEAFF
- TRBJ2-1 - TRBV14 TGTGCCAGCAGCCAAGATCGAGGTTTACAGGGATGGTCTAGCACTTACAATGAGCAGTTCTTC CASSQDRGLQGWSSTYNEQFF
- TRBJ1-3 - TRBV18 TGTGCCAGCTCACCATCGAAATCCCGACAGCAAGAGTTGTCTGGAAACACCATATATTTT CASSPSKSRQQELSGNTIYF
- TRBJ2-3 - TRBV15 TGTGCCACCTGGGGATCGGGGTCCGAAGCAGGGCGTAGCACAGATACGCAGTATTTT CATWGSGSEAGRSTDTQYF
few TRBJ1-5 TRBD1 TRBV4-1 TGCGCCAGCAGCCACCCCGACAGGGGAAATCAGCCCCAGCATTTT CASSHPDRGNQPQHF
- TRBJ1-3 - TRBV27 TGTGCCAGCAGCCCAGGGGCACTCTCTGGAAACACCATATATTTT CASSPGALSGNTIYF
- TRBJ2-1 - TRBV27 TGTGCCAGCAGTTTGGAACTAGCCGCTTCCTACAATGAGCAGTTCTTC CASSLELAASYNEQFF